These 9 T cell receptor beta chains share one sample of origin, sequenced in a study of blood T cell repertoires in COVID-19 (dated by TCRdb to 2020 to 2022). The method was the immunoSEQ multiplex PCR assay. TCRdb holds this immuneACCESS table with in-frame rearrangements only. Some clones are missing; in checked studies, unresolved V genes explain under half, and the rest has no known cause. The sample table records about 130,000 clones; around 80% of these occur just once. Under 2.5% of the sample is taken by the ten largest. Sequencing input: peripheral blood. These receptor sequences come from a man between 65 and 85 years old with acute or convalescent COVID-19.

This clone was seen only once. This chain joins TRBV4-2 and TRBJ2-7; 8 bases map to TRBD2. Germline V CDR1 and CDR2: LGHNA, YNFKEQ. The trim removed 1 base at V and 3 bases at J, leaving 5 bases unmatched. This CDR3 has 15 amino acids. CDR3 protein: CASSQGSGGIYEQYF. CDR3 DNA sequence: TGTGCCAGCAGCCAAGGCTCGGGGGGGATCTACGAGCAGTACTTC.

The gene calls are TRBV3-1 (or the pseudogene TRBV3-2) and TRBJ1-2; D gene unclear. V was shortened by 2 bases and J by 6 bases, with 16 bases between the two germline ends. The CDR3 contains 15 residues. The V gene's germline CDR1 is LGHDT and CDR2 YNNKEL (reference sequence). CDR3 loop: CASSQFPGGRNGYTF. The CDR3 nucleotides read TGTGCCAGCAGCCAATTCCCCGGAGGGAGAAATGGCTACACCTTC.

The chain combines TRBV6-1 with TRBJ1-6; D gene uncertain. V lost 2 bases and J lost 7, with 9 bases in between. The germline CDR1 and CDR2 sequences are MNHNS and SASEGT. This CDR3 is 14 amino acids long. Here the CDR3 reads CASSERRENSPLHF. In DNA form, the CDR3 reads TGTGCCAGCAGTGAACGGAGGGAAAATTCACCCCTCCACTTT.

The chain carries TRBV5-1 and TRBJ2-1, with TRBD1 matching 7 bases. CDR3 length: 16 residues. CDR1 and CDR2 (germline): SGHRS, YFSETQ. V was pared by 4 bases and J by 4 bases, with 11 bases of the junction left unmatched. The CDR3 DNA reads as TGCGCCAGCAGCGCCCCGACAGGGTTGGGATACAATGAGCAGTTCTTC. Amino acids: CASSAPTGLGYNEQFF.

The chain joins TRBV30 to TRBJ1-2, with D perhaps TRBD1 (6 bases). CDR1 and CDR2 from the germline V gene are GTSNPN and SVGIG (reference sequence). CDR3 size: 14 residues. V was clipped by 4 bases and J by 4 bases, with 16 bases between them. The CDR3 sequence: CAWTPGVQAYGYTF. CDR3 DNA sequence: TGTGCCTGGACCCCAGGGGTCCAGGCCTATGGCTACACCTTC.

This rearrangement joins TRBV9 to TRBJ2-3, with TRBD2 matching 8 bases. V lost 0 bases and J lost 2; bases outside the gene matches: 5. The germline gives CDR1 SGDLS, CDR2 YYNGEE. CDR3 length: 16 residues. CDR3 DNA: TGTGCCAGCAGCGTAGACTCAGCGGGGGTCACAGATACGCAGTATTTT. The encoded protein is CASSVDSAGVTDTQYF.

The CDR3 DNA reads as TGTGCCAGCAGTCGGACAGGGCCGGGTCAGCCCCAGCATTTT. Amino acid sequence: CASSRTGPGQPQHF. V gene TRBV6-5 combines with J gene TRBJ1-5; 8 bases line up with TRBD1. CDR3 length: 14 residues. From germline, CDR1 is MNHEY and CDR2 SVGAGI. The junction had 6 bases not matched to a gene; V was cut back by 5 bases and J by 6 bases.

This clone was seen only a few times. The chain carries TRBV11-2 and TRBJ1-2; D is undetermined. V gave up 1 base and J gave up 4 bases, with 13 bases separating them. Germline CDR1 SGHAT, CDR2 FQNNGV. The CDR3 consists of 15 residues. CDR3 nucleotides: TGTGCCAGCAGCTTAGGAGGGATCGGTAGCTATGGCTACACCTTC. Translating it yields CASSLGGIGSYGYTF.

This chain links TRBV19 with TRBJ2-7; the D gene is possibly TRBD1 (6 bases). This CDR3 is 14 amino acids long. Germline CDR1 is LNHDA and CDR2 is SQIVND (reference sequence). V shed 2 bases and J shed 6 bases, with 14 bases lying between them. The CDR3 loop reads CASSISTNRAEQYF. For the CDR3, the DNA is TGTGCCAGTAGTATATCTACGAACAGGGCCGAGCAGTACTTC.